The 15 T cell receptor beta chains below all came from one sample that was sequenced in a study of blood T cell repertoires in COVID-19 (dated by TCRdb to the early 2020s). Receptor libraries were prepared by the immunoSEQ multiplex PCR assay. Not all clones reach the TCRdb copy of this immuneACCESS table, which keeps in-frame sequences only. Checked studies attribute under half of the gap to unresolved V genes and leave the rest unexplained. The sample table holds approximately 150,000 clones, of which around 90% were seen once. In total, the top ten clones hold around 0.91% of the sample. The sequencing input was peripheral blood. The source of these receptors is a woman between 45 and 60 years old with acute or convalescent COVID-19.

The CDR3 bases are TGTGCCAGTAACCGACTAGCGGGGAGGACAGATACGCAGTATTTT. This codes for CASNRLAGRTDTQYF. V is TRBV19 and J is TRBJ2-3; 11 nucleotides align to TRBD2. The CDR3 has 15 amino acids. Trimming at V came to 7 bases and at J to 3 bases, leaving 6 bases not matched to a gene. Germline assignment: CDR1 LNHDA and CDR2 SQIVND (reference sequence). The whole variable domain, remainder taken from reference TRBV19 and TRBJ2-3, is DGGITQSPKYLFRKEGQNVTLSCEQNLNHDAMYWYRQDPGQGLRLIYYSQIVNDFQKGDIAEGYSVSREKKESFPLTVTSAQKNPTAFYLCASNRLAGRTDTQYFGPGTRLTVL.

This chain links TRBV11-3 with TRBJ2-1; TRBD2 is a possible D gene (6 bases). CDR1 SGHNT and CDR2 YENEEA come from the germline V gene. Trimming pared 1 base from V and 7 bases from J, leaving 8 bases between. The CDR3 contains 13 residues. The CDR3 protein is CASSLVGGNEQFF. The DNA of the CDR3 is TGTGCCAGCAGCTTAGTCGGAGGGAATGAGCAGTTCTTC.

The V call is TRBV6-5, the J call TRBJ1-1; 7 nucleotides match TRBD1. The germline V gene has CDR1 MNHEY and CDR2 SVGAGI. V gave up 6 bases and J gave up 0 bases; unmatched junction bases: 7. There are 15 residues in the CDR3. This CDR3 is CASRRQGPLNTEAFF. CDR3 sequence (DNA): TGTGCCAGCAGGAGACAGGGCCCCTTGAACACTGAAGCTTTCTTT.

The chain carries TRBV7-8 and TRBJ2-3, with TRBD1 as a possible D gene (5 bases). Trimming took off 0 bases at V and 1 base at J, with 8 bases between the two ends. The CDR3 contains 15 residues. The V gene's germline CDR1 is SGHVS and CDR2 FQNEAQ. In nucleotides, the CDR3 is TGTGCCAGCAGCTTAGCTGACAGAGGCACAGATACGCAGTATTTT. The encoded protein is CASSLADRGTDTQYF.

This clone was observed a single time. The chain couples TRBV7-3 to TRBJ2-3; possibly TRBD1 for D (5 bases). Deletions cut 2 bases from V and 4 bases from J, with 19 bases between. The CDR3 has 17 residues. Germline values: CDR1 SGHTA, CDR2 FQGTGA. CDR3: CASSLYGAPDRADTQYF. The CDR3 DNA reads TGTGCCAGCAGCTTATATGGGGCCCCCGATCGGGCAGATACGCAGTATTTT.

V and J are TRBV3-1 (or the pseudogene TRBV3-2) and TRBJ2-7, with 7 bases that match TRBD1. The CDR3 totals 16 residues. Trimming took 0 bases from V and 3 from J; bases not matched to a gene: 8. Germline CDR1 LGHDT, CDR2 YNNKEL (reference sequence). CDR3 sequence (DNA): TGTGCCAGCAGCCAAGATCTTGTCGCAGGGGGCTACGAGCAGTACTTC. Protein sequence: CASSQDLVAGGYEQYF.

The chain combines TRBV6-5 with TRBJ1-5; 10 nucleotides agree with TRBD1. The germline CDR1 and CDR2 sequences are MNHEY and SVGAGI. V gave up 6 bases and J gave up 7 bases; unmatched junction bases: 6. The CDR3 is 14 amino acids. The CDR3 DNA reads TGTGCCAGCAGCGAGGGACAGGGGTTCCAGCCCCAGCATTTT. Amino acids: CASSEGQGFQPQHF.

In its sample, this clone was seen a few times. The chain uses TRBV7-3 and TRBJ1-2, with TRBD1 matching 8 bases. V lost 2 bases, J lost 6 bases, and 11 bases stayed unmatched. Per the germline V gene, CDR1 is SGHTA and CDR2 is FQGTGA. The CDR3 has 16 amino acids. In DNA form, the CDR3 reads TGTGCCAGCAGCTTATTAGGTGGACAGGGTATAGATGGCTACACCTTC. Amino acid sequence: CASSLLGGQGIDGYTF.

The chain carries TRBV19 and TRBJ2-3, with a weak D call TRBD1 (5 bases). V lost 0 bases and J 4 bases, leaving 8 bases between the germline ends. Germline V gene lookup returns CDR1 LNHDA and CDR2 SQIVND (reference sequence). This CDR3 spans 14 amino acids. In DNA form, the CDR3 reads TGTGCCAGTAGTATAGAGGTGGGGCCAGATACGCAGTATTTT. It encodes CASSIEVGPDTQYF.

The table lists this clone with a count of one. The DNA of the CDR3 is TGTGCCTGGAGTGCCAGGCGACAAAACACTGAAGCTTTCTTT. As protein: CAWSARRQNTEAFF. The chain is built from TRBV30 and TRBJ1-1; D gene ambiguous. The V gene lost 1 base and the J gene lost 2 bases, with 11 bases spanning the gap. CDR3 length: 14 amino acids. From germline, CDR1 is GTSNPN and CDR2 SVGIG (reference sequence).

This clone showed up just once. The chain couples TRBV30 to TRBJ2-7; 14 nucleotides agree with TRBD2. This CDR3 comprises 14 residues. Germline V CDR1 and CDR2: GTSNPN, SVGIG (reference sequence). V lost 5 bases and J lost 0; bases outside the gene matches: 0. The CDR3 reads CAWGLAGGSYEQYF. The CDR3 DNA is TGTGCCTGGGGACTAGCGGGGGGCTCCTACGAGCAGTACTTC.

J is TRBJ2-3 and V is TRBV29-1; the match to TRBD2 covers 8 bases. The CDR3 has 15 residues. J was trimmed by 4 bases and V by 0 bases; bases with no gene match: 6. Germline values: CDR1 SQVTM, CDR2 ANQGSEA. Written as DNA, the CDR3 is TGCAGCGTTGAAGAGACGGGAGGGGTGGCAGATACGCAGTATTTT. It yields the protein CSVEETGGVADTQYF.

This clone appeared a single time. The chain has TRBV19 and TRBJ1-1, with TRBD1 identical over 10 bases. J gave up 5 bases and V 6 bases, and 0 bases lay outside the gene matches. The CDR3 has 12 amino acids. Germline CDR1 LNHDA, CDR2 SQIVND (reference sequence). The chain's CDR3 is CASRDRGTEAFF. CDR3 DNA: TGTGCCAGTAGGGACAGGGGGACTGAAGCTTTCTTT.

The chain joins TRBV6-1 to TRBJ1-3, with 7 bases that match TRBD1. The trim removed 0 bases at V and 4 bases at J, leaving 6 bases unmatched. This CDR3 has 16 residues. Germline CDR1 MNHNS, CDR2 SASEGT. CDR3 nucleotides: TGTGCCAGCAGTGAAGCGCCAACAGGGGTCGGAAACACCATATATTTT. This encodes CASSEAPTGVGNTIYF.

The chain uses TRBV7-3 and TRBJ2-2; 10 bases agree with TRBD2. After removal of 2 bases from V and 5 bases from J, the junction contained 11 bases not matched to a gene. The CDR3 consists of 18 residues. Germline CDR1 and CDR2: SGHTA and FQGTGA. In nucleotides, the CDR3 is TGTGCCAGCAGCTTATCTTCCTTTGCTAGCGGGGGTACCGGGGAGCTGTTTTTT. Translating gives CASSLSSFASGGTGELFF.